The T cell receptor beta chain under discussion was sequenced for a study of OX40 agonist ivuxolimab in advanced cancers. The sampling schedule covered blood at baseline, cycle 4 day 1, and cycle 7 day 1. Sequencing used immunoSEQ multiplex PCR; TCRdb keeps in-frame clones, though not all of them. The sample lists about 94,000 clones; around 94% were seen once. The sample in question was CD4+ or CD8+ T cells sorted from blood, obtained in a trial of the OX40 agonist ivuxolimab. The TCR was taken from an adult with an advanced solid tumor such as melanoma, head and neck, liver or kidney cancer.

The CDR3 is CASSQGPGQGEYEQYF. CDR3 coding DNA: TGTGCCAGCAGCCAAGGCCCCGGACAGGGGGAATACGAGCAGTACTTC. The chain employs TRBV5-4 and TRBJ2-7; 10 nucleotides match TRBD1. J lost 4 bases, V lost 4 bases, and 11 bases had no gene match. The CDR3 is 16 amino acids. Germline V gives CDR1 SGHNT, CDR2 YYREEE (reference sequence).